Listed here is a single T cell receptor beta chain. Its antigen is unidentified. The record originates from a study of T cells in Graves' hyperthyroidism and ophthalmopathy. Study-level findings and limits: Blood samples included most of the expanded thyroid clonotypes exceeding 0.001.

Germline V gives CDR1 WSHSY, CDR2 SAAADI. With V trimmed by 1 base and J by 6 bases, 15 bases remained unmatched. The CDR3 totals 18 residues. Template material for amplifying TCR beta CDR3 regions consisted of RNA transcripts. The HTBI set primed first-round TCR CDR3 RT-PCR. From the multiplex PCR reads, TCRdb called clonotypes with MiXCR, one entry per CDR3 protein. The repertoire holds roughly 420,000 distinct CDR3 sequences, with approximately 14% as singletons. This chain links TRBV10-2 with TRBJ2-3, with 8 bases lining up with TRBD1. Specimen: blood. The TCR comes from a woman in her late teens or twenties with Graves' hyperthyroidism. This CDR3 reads CASSELSGGRIRTDTQYF. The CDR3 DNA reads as TGCGCCAGCAGTGAGTTATCAGGGGGCCGGATAAGAACGGATACGCAGTATTTT.